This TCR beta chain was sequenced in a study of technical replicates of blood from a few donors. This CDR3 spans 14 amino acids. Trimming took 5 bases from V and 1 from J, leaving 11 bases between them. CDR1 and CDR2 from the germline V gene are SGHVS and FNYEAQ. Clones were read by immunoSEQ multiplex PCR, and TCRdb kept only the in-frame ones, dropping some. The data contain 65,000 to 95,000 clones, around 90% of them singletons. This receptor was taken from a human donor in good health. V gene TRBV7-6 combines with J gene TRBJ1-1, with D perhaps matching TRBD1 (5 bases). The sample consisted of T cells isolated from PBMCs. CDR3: CASSKSGANTEAFF. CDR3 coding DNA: TGTGCCAGCAGCAAGAGTGGGGCGAACACTGAAGCTTTCTTT.